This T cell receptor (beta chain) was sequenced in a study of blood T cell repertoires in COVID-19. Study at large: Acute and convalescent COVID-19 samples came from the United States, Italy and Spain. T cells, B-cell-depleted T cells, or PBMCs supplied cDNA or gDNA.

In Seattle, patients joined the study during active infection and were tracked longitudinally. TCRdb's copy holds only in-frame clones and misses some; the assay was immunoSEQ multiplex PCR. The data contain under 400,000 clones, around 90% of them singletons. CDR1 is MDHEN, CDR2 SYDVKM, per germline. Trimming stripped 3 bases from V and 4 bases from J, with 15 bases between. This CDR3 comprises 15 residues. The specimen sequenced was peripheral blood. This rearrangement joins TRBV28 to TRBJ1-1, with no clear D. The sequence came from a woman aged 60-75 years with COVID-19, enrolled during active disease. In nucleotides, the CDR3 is TGTGCCAGCAGTTTGGCAGGCTTAGTAGGCACTGAAGCTTTCTTT. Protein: CASSLAGLVGTEAFF. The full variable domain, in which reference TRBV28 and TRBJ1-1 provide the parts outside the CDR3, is DVKVTQSSRYLVKRTGEKVFLECVQDMDHENMFWYRQDPGLGLRLIYFSYDVKMKEKGDIPEGYSVSREKKERFSLILESASTNQTSMYLCASSLAGLVGTEAFFGQGTRLTVV.